This TCR beta chain was retrieved from a study of OX40 agonist ivuxolimab in advanced cancers. Study context: The group had a mean age of 60 years, ranged from about 23 to 79, and was 75% to 85% male.

The study's findings and limits: More expanded clones were found, on average, in CD8+ than in CD4+ T cells.

In regard to this clone: Its target is not known.

The CDR3 length is 11 residues. Trimming took off 9 bases at V and 1 base at J, with 6 bases between the two ends. Looked up from germline, CDR1 is MNHNY and CDR2 is SVGAGI (reference sequence). Using immunoSEQ multiplex PCR, the repertoire was profiled, and TCRdb retains in-frame clones only, with some absent. Here the sample spans around 100,000 clones, around 93% being singletons. The receptor's source is an adult with an advanced solid tumor such as melanoma, head and neck, liver or kidney cancer. This sequence joins TRBV6-6 and TRBJ1-1; D unresolved. This specimen was CD4+ or CD8+ T cells sorted from blood, taken in a trial of the OX40 agonist ivuxolimab. The CDR3 DNA sequence: TGTGCCAGTTCGGAGAACACTGAAGCTTTCTTT. Residues: CASSENTEAFF.